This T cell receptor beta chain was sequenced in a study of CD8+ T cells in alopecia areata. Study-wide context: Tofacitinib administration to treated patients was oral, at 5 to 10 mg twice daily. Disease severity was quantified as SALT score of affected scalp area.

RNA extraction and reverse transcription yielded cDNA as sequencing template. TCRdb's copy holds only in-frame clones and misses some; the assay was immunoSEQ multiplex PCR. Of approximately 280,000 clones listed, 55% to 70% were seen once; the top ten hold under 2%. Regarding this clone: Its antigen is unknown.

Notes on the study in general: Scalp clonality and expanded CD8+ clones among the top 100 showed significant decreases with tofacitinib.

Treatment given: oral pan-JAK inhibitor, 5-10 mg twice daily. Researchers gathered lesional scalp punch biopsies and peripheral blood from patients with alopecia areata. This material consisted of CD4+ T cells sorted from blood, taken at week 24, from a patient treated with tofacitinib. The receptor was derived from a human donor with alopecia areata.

The CDR3 here is CASSLAGSGTEAFF. CDR3 sequence (DNA): TGCGCCAGCAGCTTGGCCGGGTCGGGGACTGAAGCTTTCTTT. This chain links TRBV5-1 with TRBJ1-1, with D unclear. The ends were cut back, 0 bases at V and 5 bases at J, with 11 bases in the middle. The CDR3 length is 14 residues. Per germline, CDR1 SGHRS and CDR2 YFSETQ.